This is a list of T cell receptor beta chains from one sample in a study of T-cell memory formation after mild COVID-19. Using its own MiXCR run on the 5' RACE reads, TCRdb lists one record per CDR3 protein. The repertoire holds fewer than 650,000 distinct CDR3 sequences, with approximately 21% as singletons. Material for sequencing was PBMCs or a T cell subset sorted from them (not recorded which). All receptors come from an adult woman who had mild COVID-19 (a few samples of this study predate the infection). Cell type and time point are not known. The CDR3 runs from the conserved cysteine through the conserved F or W. D genes are given only for firm matches. A clone size is listed for some rows: how often the clone was seen (once, few, many), or a class if it is expanded.

d_call	j_call	v_call	clone_size	cdr3_aa	cdr3_nt
.	TRBJ2-5	TRBV9	.	CASSAGGLQETQYF	TGTGCCAGCAGCGCCGGGGGGCTCCAAGAGACCCAGTACTTC
.	TRBJ1-1	TRBV5-1	few	CASSLKGDGNTEAFF	TGCGCCAGCAGCCTAAAGGGGGACGGGAACACTGAAGCTTTCTTT
.	TRBJ1-1	TRBV5-1	.	CASRPREVNTEAFF	TGCGCCAGCCGCCCCCGGGAGGTGAACACTGAAGCTTTCTTT
.	TRBJ2-7	TRBV10-2	many	CASSDWGGASYEQYF	TGCGCCAGCAGTGATTGGGGGGGCGCCTCCTACGAGCAGTACTTC
.	TRBJ2-7	TRBV4-3	few	CASSPAGAGLSYEQYF	TGCGCCAGCAGCCCGGCCGGGGCGGGCTTGTCCTACGAGCAGTACTTC
.	TRBJ2-2	TRBV3-1	few	CASSQPGELFF	TGTGCCAGCAGCCAACCCGGGGAGCTGTTTTTT
.	TRBJ2-2	TRBV19	few	CASSLLKSGELFF	TGTGCCAGTAGTCTCCTCAAGTCCGGGGAGCTGTTTTTT
TRBD1	TRBJ2-1	TRBV7-3	few	CASSARQGPYNEQFF	TGTGCCAGCAGCGCAAGACAGGGACCCTACAATGAGCAGTTCTTC
TRBD1	TRBJ2-7	TRBV20-1	.	CSAAKQGTYEQYF	TGCAGTGCCGCAAAACAGGGGACCTACGAGCAGTACTTC
TRBD2	TRBJ2-1	TRBV24-1	.	CATSEPGLADHYNEQFF	TGTGCCACCAGTGAGCCGGGACTAGCGGACCACTACAATGAGCAGTTCTTC
.	TRBJ2-1	TRBV5-1	many	CASSDRSREQFF	TGCGCCAGCAGCGACAGAAGTCGGGAGCAGTTCTTC
TRBD2	TRBJ2-3	TRBV29-1	few	CSVDGSGGLTDTQYF	TGCAGCGTTGATGGTAGCGGGGGGCTCACAGATACGCAGTATTTT
TRBD2	TRBJ2-3	TRBV29-1	.	CSVNVAGVLTDTQYF	TGCAGCGTCAACGTAGCGGGAGTTCTGACAGATACGCAGTATTTT
.	TRBJ2-7	TRBV4-1	.	CASSQGPDYEQYF	TGCGCCAGCAGCCAAGGACCAGACTACGAGCAGTACTTC
TRBD1	TRBJ2-1	TRBV12-3/TRBV12-4	.	CASSLVQGVGWNEQFF	TGTGCCAGCAGTTTAGTACAGGGGGTTGGCTGGAATGAGCAGTTCTTC
TRBD1	TRBJ2-5	TRBV24-1	few	CATSDFPAPGTEETQYF	TGTGCCACCAGTGATTTCCCTGCCCCCGGGACAGAAGAGACCCAGTACTTC
.	TRBJ1-4	TRBV10-3	.	CAISESGSEKLFF	TGTGCCATCAGTGAGTCAGGGAGCGAAAAACTGTTTTTT
.	TRBJ2-5	TRBV9	.	CASSVSPTDQETQYF	TGTGCCAGCAGCGTATCCCCAACAGACCAAGAGACCCAGTACTTC
.	TRBJ1-1	TRBV5-4	.	CASSYTGLNTEAFF	TGTGCCAGCAGTTACACAGGCCTGAACACTGAAGCTTTCTTT
TRBD2	TRBJ2-7	TRBV7-8	.	CASSRPLAGVSYEQYF	TGTGCCAGCAGCCGCCCACTAGCGGGGGTATCCTACGAGCAGTACTTC
TRBD2	TRBJ2-1	TRBV12-3/TRBV12-4	few	CASSNSGRYSYNEQFF	TGTGCCAGCAGTAATAGCGGGAGGTACTCCTACAATGAGCAGTTCTTC
TRBD2	TRBJ2-1	TRBV7-9	few	CASSEDSGSSYNEQFF	TGTGCCAGCAGTGAGGATAGCGGGAGCTCCTACAATGAGCAGTTCTTC
.	TRBJ1-1	TRBV20-1	once	CSARDHGRAGTEAFF	TGCAGTGCTAGAGATCATGGCAGGGCTGGTACTGAAGCTTTCTTT
TRBD1	TRBJ2-5	TRBV30	.	CAWSVKQGKETQYF	TGTGCCTGGAGTGTTAAACAGGGGAAGGAGACCCAGTACTTC
.	TRBJ2-2	TRBV5-1	many	CASSLWDPTEGELFF	TGCGCCAGCAGCTTGTGGGACCCTACCGAAGGGGAGCTGTTTTTT
.	TRBJ2-1	TRBV10-3	.	CAISEFSNEQFF	TGTGCCATCAGTGAGTTCTCCAATGAGCAGTTCTTC
.	TRBJ1-5	TRBV12-3/TRBV12-4	few	CASSLQGSDQPQHF	TGTGCCAGCAGTTTGCAGGGTTCGGATCAGCCCCAGCATTTT
TRBD1	TRBJ2-3	TRBV24-1	.	CATSARTGGPDTQYF	TGTGCCACCAGTGCCCGGACAGGGGGGCCAGATACGCAGTATTTT
TRBD1	TRBJ2-5	TRBV10-3	.	CAISELSGTDEETQYF	TGTGCCATCAGTGAGTTATCCGGGACAGACGAAGAGACCCAGTACTTC
.	TRBJ2-6	TRBV27	few	CASSLLKGAGGANVLTF	TGTGCCAGCAGCCTCCTCAAGGGGGCGGGAGGGGCCAACGTCCTGACTTTC
TRBD1	TRBJ1-1	TRBV12-3/TRBV12-4	.	CASSRQGTGITEAFF	TGTGCCAGCAGCCGGCAAGGGACAGGGATCACTGAAGCTTTCTTT
TRBD1	TRBJ1-6	TRBV20-1	few	CSARESGQGTSPLHF	TGCAGTGCTAGGGAGTCGGGACAGGGGACTTCACCCCTCCACTTT
TRBD2	TRBJ2-3	TRBV12-3/TRBV12-4	many	CASSRTSGPTDTQYF	TGTGCCAGCAGCCGGACTAGCGGGCCCACAGATACGCAGTATTTT
.	TRBJ2-5	TRBV27	few	CASSLEGLGRETQYF	TGTGCCAGCAGTTTGGAGGGCCTAGGGAGGGAGACCCAGTACTTC
TRBD1	TRBJ2-5	TRBV20-1	few	CSASSGQAQETQYF	TGCAGTGCTTCCTCCGGACAGGCTCAAGAGACCCAGTACTTC
.	TRBJ1-5	TRBV5-5	few	CASSPLSGSNQPQHF	TGTGCCAGCAGCCCGCTGAGCGGGAGCAATCAGCCCCAGCATTTT
TRBD1	TRBJ1-5	TRBV27	many	CASSLTGTGNQPQHF	TGTGCCAGCAGCTTGACCGGGACAGGGAATCAGCCCCAGCATTTT
TRBD1	TRBJ1-2	TRBV20-1	few	CSADRVHTF	TGCAGTGCCGACAGGGTCCACACCTTC
.	TRBJ2-1	TRBV7-2	few	CASSRELGIEQFF	TGTGCCAGCAGCCGGGAGCTGGGGATTGAGCAGTTCTTC
TRBD2	TRBJ2-5	TRBV5-5	few	CASSVGTSEETQYF	TGTGCCAGCAGCGTGGGGACTAGCGAGGAGACCCAGTACTTC
.	TRBJ2-7	TRBV20-1	.	CSAMGSGEQYF	TGCAGTGCTATGGGGTCGGGGGAGCAGTACTTC
.	TRBJ1-1	TRBV5-6	.	CASSFSAGEGAFF	TGTGCCAGCAGCTTCTCGGCCGGAGAGGGAGCTTTCTTT
.	TRBJ2-7	TRBV7-2	few	CASSLGLGGGDRPEQYF	TGTGCCAGCAGCTTAGGGTTGGGGGGCGGTGATCGCCCCGAGCAGTACTTC
.	TRBJ2-4	TRBV21-1	few	CASRGGNIQYF	TGTGCCAGCAGGGGGGGAAACATTCAGTACTTC
.	TRBJ2-3	TRBV7-2	.	CASSLLRADTQYF	TGTGCCAGCAGCTTATTACGGGCAGATACGCAGTATTTT
TRBD2	TRBJ2-1	TRBV20-1	few	CSAGSGASYNEQFF	TGCAGTGCTGGGAGCGGGGCCTCTTACAATGAGCAGTTCTTC
TRBD2	TRBJ2-5	TRBV2	.	CASTRLAGEQETQYF	TGTGCCAGCACCAGACTAGCGGGAGAGCAAGAGACCCAGTACTTC
.	TRBJ1-5	TRBV2	once	CASSSRQVNNQPQHF	TGTGCCAGCAGTTCAAGACAGGTAAACAATCAGCCCCAGCATTTT
TRBD2	TRBJ2-2	TRBV11-3	few	CASSPTGLAGEFDTGELFF	TGTGCCAGCAGCCCTACGGGACTAGCGGGAGAGTTCGACACCGGGGAGCTGTTTTTT
.	TRBJ2-1	TRBV7-2	.	CASAQTGLNHNEQFF	TGTGCCAGCGCACAAACCGGACTTAACCACAATGAGCAGTTCTTC
.	TRBJ2-6	TRBV20-1	few	CSASPGGSSGANVLTF	TGCAGTGCTAGCCCTGGAGGGAGCTCTGGGGCCAACGTCCTGACTTTC
.	TRBJ2-3	TRBV20-1	few	CSASDPGLRTDTQYF	TGCAGTGCCAGTGACCCGGGACTTCGCACAGATACGCAGTATTTT
.	TRBJ1-5	TRBV4-1	.	CASSQEKLGASSRNQPQHF	TGCGCCAGCAGCCAAGAAAAATTGGGAGCCTCGTCGCGAAATCAGCCCCAGCATTTT
TRBD2	TRBJ2-7	TRBV5-1	many	CASSPGGRSYEQYF	TGCGCCAGCAGCCCGGGGGGAAGGTCCTACGAGCAGTACTTC
.	TRBJ2-5	TRBV25-1	.	CASGPGPPQAQYF	TGTGCCAGCGGCCCGGGACCCCCACAGGCCCAGTACTTC
.	TRBJ2-2	TRBV12-3/TRBV12-4	many	CASSWRADGELFF	TGTGCCAGCAGTTGGCGGGCCGACGGGGAGCTGTTTTTT